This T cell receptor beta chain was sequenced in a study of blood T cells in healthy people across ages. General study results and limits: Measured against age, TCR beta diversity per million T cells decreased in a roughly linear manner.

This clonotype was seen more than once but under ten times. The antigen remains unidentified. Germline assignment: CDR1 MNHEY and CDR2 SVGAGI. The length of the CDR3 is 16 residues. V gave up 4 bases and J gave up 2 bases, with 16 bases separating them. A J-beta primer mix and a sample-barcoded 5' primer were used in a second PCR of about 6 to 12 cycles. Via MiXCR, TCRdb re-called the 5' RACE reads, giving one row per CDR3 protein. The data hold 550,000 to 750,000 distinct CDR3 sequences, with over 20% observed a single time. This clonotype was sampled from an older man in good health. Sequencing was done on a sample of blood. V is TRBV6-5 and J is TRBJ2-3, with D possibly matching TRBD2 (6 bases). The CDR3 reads CASSSYYGTPTDTQYF. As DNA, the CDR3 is TGTGCCAGCAGTTCCTATTACGGGACTCCCACAGATACGCAGTATTTT.